Listed below are T cell receptor beta chains from one sample, sequenced in a study of blood T cell repertoires in COVID-19. Repertoires were generated with immunoSEQ multiplex PCR, while TCRdb's copy carries only in-frame clones and drops some. In the table there are over 200,000 clones, approximately 90% of which are singletons. Sequencing was done on a sample of peripheral blood. All receptors derive from a man in his sixties who had recovered from COVID-19. CDR3s include the opening cysteine and the closing phenylalanine or tryptophan. The D gene is left open where the match is weak. Clone size appears in some rows only: once, few, many, or a class for an expanded clone.

clone size	D gene	V gene	J gene	CDR3 length	CDR3 protein	CDR3 DNA
NA	TRBD2	TRBV19	TRBJ2-1	16	CASSITASGGYNEQFF	TGTGCCAGTAGTATAACGGCTAGCGGGGGTTACAATGAGCAGTTCTTC
NA	TRBD2	TRBV6-2/TRBV6-3	TRBJ2-7	16	CASSYYSGGNFYEQYF	TGTGCCAGCAGTTACTATAGCGGGGGAAACTTCTACGAGCAGTACTTC
NA	TRBD1	TRBV7-8	TRBJ1-6	14	CASRGTGYNSPLHF	TGTGCCAGCAGAGGGACAGGCTATAATTCACCCCTCCACTTT
NA	NA	TRBV7-3	TRBJ1-3	16	CASSLTGASSGNTIYF	TGTGCCAGCAGCTTAACAGGGGCCAGCTCTGGAAACACCATATATTTT
NA	NA	TRBV5-1	TRBJ2-3	13	CASSVGVTDTQYF	TGCGCCAGCAGCGTAGGGGTCACAGATACGCAGTATTTT
NA	TRBD1	TRBV3-1/TRBV3-2	TRBJ1-5	17	CASSQPLRDRGNQPQHF	TGTGCCAGCAGCCAACCTTTACGGGACAGGGGAAATCAGCCCCAGCATTTT
NA	NA	TRBV4-2	TRBJ2-7	16	CASSPSGGTGRYEQYF	TGTGCCAGCAGCCCCTCGGGGGGGACAGGGAGGTACGAGCAGTACTTC
NA	TRBD1	TRBV6-5	TRBJ1-6	15	CATRPGTGGWSPLHF	TGTGCCACCAGGCCCGGGACAGGTGGTTGGTCACCCCTCCACTTT
NA	TRBD1	TRBV29-1	TRBJ2-7	14	CSVHPGQGYYEQYF	TGCAGCGTTCATCCGGGACAGGGGTATTACGAGCAGTACTTC
few	TRBD1	TRBV7-9	TRBJ1-1	15	CASSEDRGMNTEAFF	TGTGCCAGCAGCGAGGACAGGGGGATGAACACTGAAGCTTTCTTT
NA	NA	TRBV19	TRBJ1-5	14	CASSIAGVNQPQHF	TGTGCCAGTAGTATTGCGGGGGTAAATCAGCCCCAGCATTTT
NA	TRBD1	TRBV6-1	TRBJ2-3	19	CASSEGPGQGEVGTDTQYF	TGTGCCAGCAGTGAAGGCCCGGGACAGGGGGAGGTGGGCACAGATACGCAGTATTTT
once	NA	TRBV18	TRBJ1-5	17	CASSPPPGRISNQPQHF	TGTGCCAGCTCACCACCACCAGGGAGGATCAGCAATCAGCCCCAGCATTTT
NA	TRBD2	TRBV5-1	TRBJ2-1	15	CASSAAGGRYNEQFF	TGCGCCAGCAGCGCGGCGGGGGGACGGTACAATGAGCAGTTCTTC
NA	TRBD1	TRBV18	TRBJ1-5	16	CASSPPGTGGGQPQHF	TGTGCCAGCTCACCTCCCGGGACAGGGGGCGGTCAGCCCCAGCATTTT
NA	TRBD2	TRBV6-2/TRBV6-3	TRBJ2-1	16	CASSYLPAGFYNEQFF	TGTGCCAGCAGTTACCTCCCAGCGGGATTCTACAATGAGCAGTTCTTC
NA	NA	TRBV6-1	TRBJ1-2	16	CASSEGGPPSAYGYTF	TGTGCCAGCAGTGAAGGGGGCCCCCCTAGCGCCTATGGCTACACCTTC
NA	NA	TRBV5-4	TRBJ1-4	16	CASSLGGGAGNEKLFF	TGTGCCAGCAGCTTGGGGGGGGGCGCCGGTAATGAAAAACTGTTTTTT
NA	NA	TRBV27	TRBJ1-6	15	CASSLWTQTNSPLHF	TGTGCCAGCAGTTTATGGACACAGACTAATTCACCCCTCCACTTT
NA	NA	TRBV19	TRBJ2-4	17	CASSTGGAALAKNIQYF	TGTGCCAGTAGTACCGGCGGGGCTGCACTAGCCAAAAACATTCAGTACTTC
NA	TRBD2	TRBV7-9	TRBJ2-7	12	CASSPTSGGQYF	TGTGCCAGCAGCCCTACTAGCGGGGGACAGTACTTC
NA	NA	TRBV19	TRBJ1-1	16	CASSIVAGVTNTEAFF	TGTGCCAGTAGTATAGTGGCAGGGGTAACGAACACTGAAGCTTTCTTT
NA	TRBD1	TRBV29-1	TRBJ1-5	15	CSVGTGTANNQPQHF	TGCAGCGTTGGCACCGGGACAGCCAACAATCAGCCCCAGCATTTT